This T cell receptor (beta chain) derives from a study of blood T cell repertoires in COVID-19. Seattle-derived patients entered the study during active infection and were followed longitudinally. TCRdb's table, derived via immunoSEQ multiplex PCR, lists solely in-frame clones and lacks some. This table has over 70,000 clones, 78% appearing once. V was pared by 6 bases and J by 1 base, with 6 bases of the junction left unmatched. In germline, CDR1 is MNHEY, CDR2 SVGEGT. CDR3 size: 16 residues. The rearrangement uses TRBV6-2 or TRBV6-3 and TRBJ2-1, with TRBD2 identical over 10 bases. The source is a man between 70 and 80 years old with COVID-19, enrolled during active disease. The sequenced sample consisted of peripheral blood. The CDR3, as DNA: TGTGCCAGCAGCGCCCCACTAGCGGGATCCTACAATGAGCAGTTCTTC. Residues: CASSAPLAGSYNEQFF.